The rows below give T cell receptor beta chains drawn from one sample of a study of blood T cell repertoires in COVID-19. The table came from immunoSEQ multiplex PCR; TCRdb's copy has only in-frame clones and leaves some out. Altogether 140,000 to 150,000 clones are present, 85% to 90% being singletons, with the ten largest covering around 15%. The specimen was peripheral blood. Receptors were obtained from a man younger than 30 with COVID-19, enrolled during active disease. CDR3s include the opening cysteine and the closing phenylalanine or tryptophan. The D gene is left open where the match is weak. For some rows the clone size is stated as once, few or many, or as a class when expanded; others skip it.

J gene: TRBJ2-2; V gene: TRBV2; clone size: -; D gene: -; CDR3 protein: CATRQITGELFF; CDR3 DNA: TGTGCCACGAGACAGATCACCGGGGAGCTGTTTTTT
J gene: TRBJ2-1; V gene: TRBV7-9; clone size: once; D gene: TRBD1; CDR3 protein: CASSLAQGVYNEQFF; CDR3 DNA: TGTGCCAGCAGCTTAGCCCAGGGGGTGTACAATGAGCAGTTCTTC
J gene: TRBJ2-5; V gene: TRBV29-1; clone size: -; D gene: -; CDR3 protein: CSVVTDQETQYF; CDR3 DNA: TGCAGCGTTGTAACGGACCAAGAGACCCAGTACTTC
J gene: TRBJ1-1; V gene: TRBV30; clone size: once; D gene: TRBD1; CDR3 protein: CAWKRLWTGVNTEAFF; CDR3 DNA: TGTGCCTGGAAACGATTGTGGACAGGGGTGAACACTGAAGCTTTCTTT
J gene: TRBJ2-2; V gene: TRBV11-2; clone size: few; D gene: -; CDR3 protein: CASSSAQNAGELFF; CDR3 DNA: TGTGCCAGCAGCTCTGCTCAGAACGCCGGGGAGCTGTTTTTT
J gene: TRBJ2-4; V gene: TRBV7-9; clone size: -; D gene: TRBD1; CDR3 protein: CASSLGQGANIQYF; CDR3 DNA: TGTGCCAGCAGCTTGGGACAGGGGGCGAACATTCAGTACTTC
J gene: TRBJ2-5; V gene: TRBV4-3; clone size: -; D gene: TRBD1; CDR3 protein: CASSHGTDSIETQYF; CDR3 DNA: TGCGCCAGCAGCCATGGGACAGACAGTATCGAGACCCAGTACTTC
J gene: TRBJ2-2; V gene: TRBV3-1/TRBV3-2; clone size: -; D gene: TRBD1; CDR3 protein: CASSQDRGSTGELFF; CDR3 DNA: TGTGCCAGCAGCCAAGACAGGGGGTCCACCGGGGAGCTGTTTTTT
J gene: TRBJ1-4; V gene: TRBV15; clone size: -; D gene: TRBD1; CDR3 protein: CATSRSQGVLEKLFF; CDR3 DNA: TGTGCCACCAGCAGATCACAGGGGGTCCTTGAAAAACTGTTTTTT
J gene: TRBJ1-2; V gene: TRBV19; clone size: -; D gene: TRBD1; CDR3 protein: CASRAGGAEGYTF; CDR3 DNA: TGTGCCAGTAGGGCAGGGGGCGCAGAAGGCTACACCTTC
J gene: TRBJ2-5; V gene: TRBV11-2; clone size: -; D gene: TRBD1; CDR3 protein: CASRIQGAPSETQYF; CDR3 DNA: TGTGCCAGCAGAATTCAGGGGGCGCCGAGTGAGACCCAGTACTTC
J gene: TRBJ1-2; V gene: TRBV27; clone size: -; D gene: -; CDR3 protein: CASSPPPSGGFYGYTF; CDR3 DNA: TGTGCCAGCAGTCCACCCCCGTCCGGGGGATTCTATGGCTACACCTTC
J gene: TRBJ1-5; V gene: TRBV29-1; clone size: once; D gene: -; CDR3 protein: CSVGDRNSNQPQHF; CDR3 DNA: TGCAGCGTTGGAGACAGGAATAGCAATCAGCCCCAGCATTTT
J gene: TRBJ2-7; V gene: TRBV3-1/TRBV3-2; clone size: -; D gene: TRBD1; CDR3 protein: CASSPPPRQGSSYEQYF; CDR3 DNA: TGTGCCAGCAGCCCCCCCCCAAGACAGGGGTCCTCCTACGAGCAGTACTTC
J gene: TRBJ2-1; V gene: TRBV18; clone size: -; D gene: TRBD2; CDR3 protein: CASSTSRDSGANEQFF; CDR3 DNA: TGTGCCAGCTCGACTTCCCGGGATAGCGGGGCGAATGAGCAGTTCTTC
J gene: TRBJ1-5; V gene: TRBV19; clone size: -; D gene: -; CDR3 protein: CASSIGGDFNQPQHF; CDR3 DNA: TGTGCCAGTAGTATCGGAGGGGACTTCAATCAGCCCCAGCATTTT
J gene: TRBJ2-7; V gene: TRBV28; clone size: -; D gene: -; CDR3 protein: CASSPTTAGTILYEQYF; CDR3 DNA: TGTGCCAGCAGTCCGACTACCGCCGGGACAATACTCTACGAGCAGTACTTC
J gene: TRBJ2-7; V gene: TRBV27; clone size: -; D gene: TRBD1; CDR3 protein: CASSLEQGASYEQYF; CDR3 DNA: TGTGCCAGCAGTTTAGAGCAGGGGGCGTCCTACGAGCAGTACTTC
J gene: TRBJ2-3; V gene: TRBV7-9; clone size: once; D gene: TRBD2; CDR3 protein: CASSFTSGINTDTQYF; CDR3 DNA: TGTGCCAGCAGCTTCACTAGCGGGATAAACACAGATACGCAGTATTTT
J gene: TRBJ2-1; V gene: TRBV14; clone size: -; D gene: TRBD1; CDR3 protein: CASSQDKGDRGSNEQFF; CDR3 DNA: TGTGCCAGCAGCCAAGATAAAGGGGACAGGGGGTCGAATGAGCAGTTCTTC
J gene: TRBJ2-7; V gene: TRBV27; clone size: -; D gene: TRBD2; CDR3 protein: CASSAAGGGLYEQYF; CDR3 DNA: TGTGCCAGCAGTGCCGCGGGGGGGGGCCTCTACGAGCAGTACTTC
J gene: TRBJ2-2; V gene: TRBV28; clone size: -; D gene: -; CDR3 protein: CASLNGNTGELFF; CDR3 DNA: TGTGCCAGCCTAAACGGGAACACCGGGGAGCTGTTTTTT
J gene: TRBJ1-5; V gene: TRBV7-2; clone size: -; D gene: -; CDR3 protein: CASSRAGPLEPQHF; CDR3 DNA: TGTGCCAGCAGCCGGGCGGGACCGCTCGAGCCCCAGCATTTT
J gene: TRBJ2-1; V gene: TRBV28; clone size: -; D gene: -; CDR3 protein: CASSFPTRGSYNEQFF; CDR3 DNA: TGTGCCAGCAGTTTTCCCACCCGGGGCTCCTACAATGAGCAGTTCTTC
J gene: TRBJ1-6; V gene: TRBV11-2; clone size: -; D gene: -; CDR3 protein: CASKSQGLKNSPLHF; CDR3 DNA: TGTGCCAGCAAGTCTCAGGGACTCAAGAATTCACCCCTCCACTTT
J gene: TRBJ2-7; V gene: TRBV5-6; clone size: -; D gene: TRBD2; CDR3 protein: CASSPASGYEQYF; CDR3 DNA: TGTGCCAGCAGCCCGGCTAGCGGCTACGAGCAGTACTTC
J gene: TRBJ1-5; V gene: TRBV4-3; clone size: -; D gene: -; CDR3 protein: CASSPRLINQPQHF; CDR3 DNA: TGCGCCAGCAGCCCCCGACTGATCAATCAGCCCCAGCATTTT
J gene: TRBJ2-6; V gene: TRBV15; clone size: -; D gene: TRBD2; CDR3 protein: CATSRVRLAGGSGANVLTF; CDR3 DNA: TGTGCCACCAGCAGAGTTCGACTAGCGGGAGGCTCTGGGGCCAACGTCCTGACTTTC
J gene: TRBJ2-7; V gene: TRBV4-2; clone size: -; D gene: -; CDR3 protein: CASSLVREVTYEQYF; CDR3 DNA: TGTGCCAGCAGCCTCGTTCGGGAAGTCACCTACGAGCAGTACTTC
J gene: TRBJ2-7; V gene: TRBV13; clone size: -; D gene: -; CDR3 protein: CASSAQTSYEQYF; CDR3 DNA: TGTGCCAGCAGCGCCCAGACTAGCTACGAGCAGTACTTC
J gene: TRBJ1-1; V gene: TRBV28; clone size: -; D gene: -; CDR3 protein: CASSWTENTEAFF; CDR3 DNA: TGTGCCAGCAGTTGGACAGAGAACACTGAAGCTTTCTTT
J gene: TRBJ2-5; V gene: TRBV6-5; clone size: -; D gene: TRBD1; CDR3 protein: CASRPGGKETQYF; CDR3 DNA: TGTGCCAGCAGGCCAGGGGGAAAAGAGACCCAGTACTTC
J gene: TRBJ1-5; V gene: TRBV7-8; clone size: few; D gene: -; CDR3 protein: CASSLIVGLEGNQPQHF; CDR3 DNA: TGTGCCAGCAGCTTGATCGTCGGTTTAGAAGGCAATCAGCCCCAGCATTTT
J gene: TRBJ2-5; V gene: TRBV19; clone size: -; D gene: -; CDR3 protein: CASSLNQETQYF; CDR3 DNA: TGTGCCAGTAGTCTTAATCAAGAGACCCAGTACTTC
J gene: TRBJ1-2; V gene: TRBV7-8; clone size: -; D gene: -; CDR3 protein: CASSLTAYGYTF; CDR3 DNA: TGTGCCAGCAGCTTGACAGCCTATGGCTACACCTTC
J gene: TRBJ2-7; V gene: TRBV7-8; clone size: -; D gene: TRBD1; CDR3 protein: CASSFSQGAPVPGLTEQYF; CDR3 DNA: TGTGCCAGCAGCTTTTCCCAGGGGGCGCCCGTCCCAGGGTTAACTGAGCAGTACTTC
J gene: TRBJ2-3; V gene: TRBV4-2; clone size: -; D gene: -; CDR3 protein: CASSQVYSGLWTDTQYF; CDR3 DNA: TGTGCCAGCAGCCAAGTCTATAGCGGCCTTTGGACAGATACGCAGTATTTT
J gene: TRBJ2-7; V gene: TRBV28; clone size: -; D gene: TRBD1; CDR3 protein: CASSSLEVGGKYNTYEQYF; CDR3 DNA: TGTGCCAGCAGTTCCCTCGAGGTAGGGGGCAAATATAATACCTACGAGCAGTACTTC
J gene: TRBJ1-2; V gene: TRBV6-5; clone size: -; D gene: -; CDR3 protein: CASRPTTGYYGYTF; CDR3 DNA: TGTGCCAGCAGGCCCACTACAGGGTACTATGGCTACACCTTC
J gene: TRBJ2-2; V gene: TRBV19; clone size: -; D gene: -; CDR3 protein: CASSIDLGNTGELFF; CDR3 DNA: TGTGCCAGTAGTATAGATCTAGGGAACACCGGGGAGCTGTTTTTT
J gene: TRBJ1-5; V gene: TRBV19; clone size: -; D gene: -; CDR3 protein: CASSMSYLNSNQPQHF; CDR3 DNA: TGTGCCAGTAGTATGAGTTACCTAAATAGCAATCAGCCCCAGCATTTT
J gene: TRBJ2-1; V gene: TRBV24-1; clone size: -; D gene: -; CDR3 protein: CATSVRNNYNEQFF; CDR3 DNA: TGTGCCACCAGTGTCAGGAACAACTACAATGAGCAGTTCTTC
J gene: TRBJ1-5; V gene: TRBV6-1; clone size: -; D gene: -; CDR3 protein: CASRETGIVSNQPQHF; CDR3 DNA: TGTGCCAGCAGAGAAACAGGGATTGTTAGCAATCAGCCCCAGCATTTT
J gene: TRBJ1-1; V gene: TRBV6-5; clone size: -; D gene: -; CDR3 protein: CASNWGRNTEAFF; CDR3 DNA: TGTGCCAGCAATTGGGGGCGGAACACTGAAGCTTTCTTT